The clone carrying this T cell receptor beta chain was recorded many times. TCRdb called the multiplex PCR reads again in MiXCR, with one record for every CDR3 protein. The profile shows around 120,000 distinct CDR3 sequences, nearly 20% of them singletons. Trimming shortened V by 3 bases and J by 0 bases, and 9 bases separated the two germline ends. This CDR3 has 15 residues. Samples came from axillary lymph nodes draining the breast cancer. This sample stems from a study of breast tumors, draining lymph nodes, adjacent tissues. The J gene is TRBJ2-1, the V gene TRBV12-3 or TRBV12-4, with D perhaps matching TRBD2 (6 bases). The sequencing sample was made of axillary lymph node tissue. The TCR originated in a female donor with breast cancer. Some clones in this sample may be carry-over from other donors' samples. The CDR3 nucleotides are TGTGCCAGCAGTTTTGGCGGGAACTCCTACAATGAGCAGTTCTTC. It specifies CASSFGGNSYNEQFF.